The next 22 T cell receptor beta chains were all read from a single sample in a study of cytomegalovirus exposure and HLA in healthy donors. PCR was performed using 60 Vbeta and 13 Jbeta primers. The repertoire was sequenced with immunoSEQ multiplex PCR; TCRdb's copy has only in-frame clones and lacks some. The data show about 110,000 clones, around 73% seen once. Sequenced: PBMCs. Receptors were obtained from a man aged 25 to 45 in good health and CMV-seronegative.

The chain couples TRBV28 to TRBJ2-2, with TRBD2 matching over 8 bases. Trimming at V came to 1 base and at J to 7 bases, leaving 8 bases not matched to a gene. In germline, CDR1 is MDHEN, CDR2 SYDVKM. This CDR3 comprises 16 residues. The CDR3 sequence is CASSLFGGASDGELFF. In DNA, the CDR3 is TGTGCCAGCAGTTTATTCGGGGGGGCTTCTGACGGGGAGCTGTTTTTT.

The table lists this clone with a few counts. The gene calls are TRBV5-1 and TRBJ2-3; D is ambiguous. CDR1 is SGHRS, CDR2 YFSETQ, per germline. The V and J ends lost 4 bases and 6 bases respectively, with 15 bases between them. The CDR3 is 14 residues long. CDR3 in DNA: TGCGCCAGCAGCCAAGACTCCCCGGGTGATACGCAGTATTTT. As protein: CASSQDSPGDTQYF.

This clone was observed a handful of times. The gene calls are TRBV29-1 and TRBJ2-2; 9 bases map to TRBD1. CDR3 length: 14 amino acids. Germline V gene data show CDR1 as SQVTM and CDR2 as ANQGSEA. Trimming removed 5 bases from V and 1 base from J; junction bases left unmatched: 2. The chain's CDR3 is CSVMGQGNTGELFF. The CDR3 coding sequence is TGCAGCGTTATGGGACAGGGGAACACCGGGGAGCTGTTTTTT.

The chain links TRBV5-1 to TRBJ1-1; D possibly corresponds to TRBD1 (6 bases). Trimming stripped 0 bases from V and 4 bases from J, with 25 bases between. CDR3 length: 19 amino acids. Looked up from germline, CDR1 is SGHRS and CDR2 is YFSETQ. CDR3 sequence (DNA): TGCGCCAGCAGCTTGGTCGTCGCCCAGGATACAGGGTCGATCACTGAAGCTTTCTTT. This translates into CASSLVVAQDTGSITEAFF.

The rearrangement links TRBV4-1 to TRBJ1-1; D is unclear. V was cut by 0 bases and J by 3 bases, with 8 bases left in between. Germline lookup yields CDR1 MGHRA and CDR2 YSYEKL. The CDR3 has 14 amino acids. The CDR3 protein is CASSQDRGDTEAFF. In nucleotides, the CDR3 is TGCGCCAGCAGCCAAGATCGCGGGGACACTGAAGCTTTCTTT.

The chain combines TRBV30 with TRBJ2-3; 8 nucleotides agree with TRBD2. This CDR3 contains 14 residues. V lost 4 bases to trimming and J lost 2 bases; unmatched junction nucleotides: 5. Germline V gives CDR1 GTSNPN, CDR2 SVGIG (reference sequence). The CDR3 nucleotides read TGTGCCTGGAACGGCGGGGGGTCCACAGATACGCAGTATTTT. It translates to CAWNGGGSTDTQYF.

This clone was detected only a few times. The CDR3 DNA reads as TGTGCCAGCAGTGTGAGCGGGGGGGCTAACGGGGAGCTGTTTTTT. Protein: CASSVSGGANGELFF. This sequence joins TRBV27 and TRBJ2-2, with 10 bases matching TRBD2. The V segment lost 5 bases and the J segment 7 bases; nucleotides outside the gene matches: 7. Germline CDR1 is MNHEY and CDR2 is SMNVEV (reference sequence). The CDR3 extends over 15 amino acids.

Only one count was recorded for this clone. The chain is built from TRBV9 and TRBJ2-7; TRBD1 is a possible D gene (5 bases). In germline, CDR1 is SGDLS, CDR2 YYNGEE. Trimming took off 1 base at V and 3 bases at J, with 11 bases between the two ends. The CDR3 totals 14 residues. The CDR3 DNA reads as TGTGCCAGCAGCGTATACGACAGCGACTACGAGCAGTACTTC. Its translation: CASSVYDSDYEQYF.

This clone was seen more than once but under ten times. This chain joins TRBV28 and TRBJ1-1; 8 nucleotides line up with TRBD1. The junction had 5 bases not matched to a gene; V was cut back by 1 base and J by 7 bases. Germline-derived CDR1 and CDR2 are MDHEN and SYDVKM. The CDR3 has 14 residues. CDR3 DNA: TGTGCCAGCAGTTTATCAGGGGGCGCGGATGAAGCTTTCTTT. Its protein product is CASSLSGGADEAFF.

The chain joins TRBV27 to TRBJ2-2; D is perhaps TRBD1 (6 bases). CDR1 and CDR2 (germline): MNHEY, SMNVEV (reference sequence). The CDR3 length is 15 residues. Trimming stripped 2 bases from V and 2 bases from J, with 9 bases between. CDR3 loop: CASSLRDTNTGELFF. The CDR3 bases are TGTGCCAGCAGTTTAAGGGACACTAACACCGGGGAGCTGTTTTTT.

The rearrangement uses TRBV28 and TRBJ2-3; 12 bases agree with TRBD2. Losses at the gene ends were 2 bases for V and 5 bases for J; bases not matched to a gene: 17. Germline lookup yields CDR1 MDHEN and CDR2 SYDVKM. The CDR3 runs 20 residues. The CDR3 here is CASSLGLAGGEIDWGDTQYF. DNA of the CDR3: TGTGCCAGCAGTTTAGGTCTAGCGGGGGGGGAAATCGACTGGGGAGATACGCAGTATTTT.

This clone was picked up one time. The gene calls are TRBV11-2 and TRBJ2-3; 9 nucleotides line up with TRBD2. This CDR3 comprises 17 residues. Germline values: CDR1 SGHAT, CDR2 FQNNGV. J lost 0 bases, V lost 5 bases, and 9 bases had no gene match. The CDR3 DNA sequence: TGTGCCAGCAGCCCGCGACTAGCGGACTACAGCACAGATACGCAGTATTTT. As protein: CASSPRLADYSTDTQYF.

The chain recombines TRBV5-1 with TRBJ2-1; D is possibly TRBD2 (5 bases). The V end was cut by 4 bases, the J end by 6 bases, with 14 bases between. CDR1 and CDR2 (germline): SGHRS, YFSETQ. The CDR3 runs to 14 residues. The CDR3 region is CASSPPTRPNEQFF. CDR3 coding DNA: TGCGCCAGCAGCCCTCCCACTAGGCCCAATGAGCAGTTCTTC.

This clone has a handful of counts. The V gene is TRBV6-6, the J gene TRBJ1-2, with TRBD1 matching 7 bases. The ends lost 6 bases at V and 4 bases at J; junction bases unmatched: 8. Germline V gene lookup returns CDR1 MNHNY and CDR2 SVGAGI (reference sequence). The CDR3 has 14 amino acids. CDR3 sequence (DNA): TGTGCCAGCAGCCCACAACAGGGGAGCTATGGCTACACCTTC. Protein product: CASSPQQGSYGYTF.

This chain links TRBV11-2 with TRBJ2-3; 7 nucleotides align to TRBD2. Germline trimming cut 8 bases from V and 3 bases from J; bases unmatched to any gene: 8. The CDR3 length is 14 residues. The germline V gene has CDR1 SGHAT and CDR2 FQNNGV. DNA for the CDR3: TGTGCCAGCGGCCTGCGGGGGATGACAGATACGCAGTATTTT. It translates to CASGLRGMTDTQYF.

This chain joins TRBV4-1 and TRBJ2-7; 12 nucleotides agree with TRBD2. Per the germline V gene, CDR1 is MGHRA and CDR2 is YSYEKL. The CDR3 totals 17 residues. V shed 4 bases and J 5 bases; nucleotides not matched to a gene: 12. The CDR3 DNA is TGCGCCAGCAGCCCACGACTAGCGGGAGAATTGGTCAACGAGCAGTACTTC. Translating gives CASSPRLAGELVNEQYF.

This chain links TRBV30 with TRBJ2-3; tentatively, D is TRBD1 (5 bases). CDR3 length equals 15 residues. Germline values: CDR1 GTSNPN, CDR2 SVGIG (reference sequence). Deletions cut 0 bases from V and 3 bases from J, with 13 bases between. CDR3 DNA: TGTGCCTGGAGTGTACCAGGGTTTAATACAGATACGCAGTATTTT. This codes for CAWSVPGFNTDTQYF.

This clone was detected once. The chain is built from TRBV29-1 and TRBJ2-1; 13 bases map to TRBD2. V trimming: 4 bases; J trimming: 8 bases; junction bases outside the gene matches: 8. This CDR3 has 15 amino acids. Germline V gene lookup returns CDR1 SQVTM and CDR2 ANQGSEA. DNA of the CDR3: TGCAGCGTTGTACTAGCGGGAGGGCCGGTCGATGAGCAGTTCTTC. This encodes CSVVLAGGPVDEQFF.

This clone was picked up one time. This rearrangement joins TRBV5-1 to TRBJ1-1; TRBD1 is a possible D gene (5 bases). Looked up from germline, CDR1 is SGHRS and CDR2 is YFSETQ. This CDR3 spans 13 amino acids. Trimming removed 5 bases from V and 0 bases from J, with 8 bases in between. The CDR3 nucleotides are TGCGCCAGCAGGACAGAACTGAACACTGAAGCTTTCTTT. Its translation: CASRTELNTEAFF.

The CDR3 region is CASSEAGTGAKDYEQYF. The DNA for the CDR3 is TGTGCCAGCAGTGAAGCAGGGACAGGGGCAAAGGACTACGAGCAGTACTTC. The rearrangement joins TRBV2 to TRBJ2-7, with 10 bases that match TRBD1. This CDR3 has 17 residues. Germline CDR1 and CDR2: SNHLY and FYNNEI. J lost 3 bases, V lost 0 bases, and 8 bases had no gene match.

This chain uses TRBV28 with TRBJ2-6, with D possibly TRBD2 on 6 matching bases. V lost 7 bases and J 0 bases, leaving 16 bases between the germline ends. Germline CDR1 is MDHEN and CDR2 is SYDVKM. This CDR3 spans 17 amino acids. The CDR3 protein is CASTQGGRTSGANVLTF. The CDR3, as DNA: TGTGCCAGCACCCAAGGAGGGCGGACCTCTGGGGCCAACGTCCTGACTTTC. The entire variable domain, with the rest obtained from reference TRBV28 and TRBJ2-6, is as follows: DVKVTQSSRYLVKRTGEKVFLECVQDMDHENMFWYRQDPGLGLRLIYFSYDVKMKEKGDIPEGYSVSREKKERFSLILESASTNQTSMYLCASTQGGRTSGANVLTFGAGSRLTVL.

The chain uses TRBV10-3 and TRBJ2-1; TRBD2 agrees at 11 bases. Trimming cost V 6 bases and J 8 bases; bases outside gene matches: 6. Germline V gene lookup returns CDR1 ENHRY and CDR2 SYGVKD. This CDR3 has 14 residues. The CDR3 DNA follows: TGTGCCATCAGGGCGACTAGCGGGATCGATGAGCAGTTCTTC. This encodes CAIRATSGIDEQFF.